This is a list of T cell receptor beta chains from one sample in a study of cytomegalovirus exposure and HLA in healthy donors. Repertoires were generated with immunoSEQ multiplex PCR, while TCRdb's copy carries only in-frame clones and drops some. The profile shows under 250,000 clones, just over 90% of them singletons. Sequenced material: PBMCs. The receptors derive from a woman aged 18-35 years in good health and CMV-seronegative. The CDR3 runs from the conserved cysteine through the conserved F or W. The D gene is left open where the match is weak. A row's size may be missing; if present it is once, few, many or a size class.

j_call | clone_size | d_call | v_call | cdr3_aa | cdr3_nt
TRBJ2-5 | NA | NA | TRBV29-1 | CSVVPAETQYF | TGCAGCGTAGTACCAGCGGAGACCCAGTACTTC
TRBJ1-2 | NA | NA | TRBV7-8 | CASSLAASQANYGYTF | TGTGCCAGCAGCTTAGCGGCCTCCCAAGCTAACTATGGCTACACCTTC
TRBJ2-2 | NA | TRBD2 | TRBV5-1 | CASSPSGRAGTGELFF | TGCGCCAGCAGCCCTAGCGGGAGGGCCGGCACCGGGGAGCTGTTTTTT
TRBJ1-2 | NA | NA | TRBV9 | CASSPDGGYGYTF | TGTGCCAGCAGCCCTGATGGAGGCTATGGCTACACCTTC
TRBJ2-3 | NA | NA | TRBV27 | CASSSPAGGTDTQYF | TGTGCCAGCAGTTCGCCGGCAGGGGGCACAGATACGCAGTATTTT
TRBJ1-1 | NA | NA | TRBV27 | CASSIQVNTEAFF | TGTGCCAGCAGTATTCAGGTGAACACTGAAGCTTTCTTT
TRBJ1-2 | once | TRBD1 | TRBV19 | CGVYRGNYGYTF | TGTGGCGTGTACAGGGGTAACTATGGCTACACCTTC
TRBJ1-1 | few | NA | TRBV18 | CASSPLFTGTMNTEAFF | TGTGCCAGCTCACCACTGTTCACAGGCACAATGAACACTGAAGCTTTCTTT
TRBJ1-3 | NA | NA | TRBV1 | CTSSLPIYGHTGNTIYF | TGCACCAGCAGCCTACCTATATATGGACACACTGGAAACACCATATATTTT
TRBJ2-3 | NA | NA | TRBV9 | CASTSGLLVGTDTQYF | TGTGCCAGCACTTCCGGACTGCTGGTGGGCACAGATACGCAGTATTTT
TRBJ2-1 | NA | TRBD2 | TRBV20-1 | CSARWGRVQFF | TGCAGTGCTAGATGGGGGAGGGTTCAGTTCTTC
TRBJ2-5 | NA | NA | TRBV27 | CASSLRGYGQETQYF | TGTGCCAGCAGCCTTAGGGGCTATGGACAAGAGACCCAGTACTTC
TRBJ2-5 | once | NA | TRBV7-9 | CASSLVQGIETQYF | TGTGCCAGCAGCTTAGTACAGGGTATTGAGACCCAGTACTTC
TRBJ2-1 | NA | TRBD2 | TRBV7-8 | CASSATSGRAREQFF | TGTGCCAGCAGCGCAACTAGCGGGAGGGCCAGGGAGCAGTTCTTC